This record looks at one TCR beta chain sequence and its context. Preparation of the TCRbeta library was carried out with unique molecular identifiers. TCRdb processed the PCR reads anew with MiXCR; each CDR3 protein has one entry. Of 500,000 to 600,000 distinct CDR3 sequences listed, roughly 33% are singletons. The sample belongs to a study of T-cell reconstitution after alpha-beta-depleted transplantation in children. CDR1 KGHSH and CDR2 LQKENI come from the germline V gene. Trimming stripped 8 bases from V and 6 bases from J, with 11 bases between. This CDR3 region has 13 residues. The source was PBMCs from the stem cell graft donor, collected from the stem cell graft. The V call is TRBV18, the J call TRBJ1-6; D possibly corresponds to TRBD1 (5 bases). This receptor was taken from a human donor who donated a stem cell graft to a child with aplastic anemia. The CDR3: CASSPQGNSPLHF. The CDR3 DNA sequence: TGTGCCAGCAGTCCCCAGGGTAATTCACCCCTCCACTTT.